This TCR beta chain emerged from a study of vaccination effects on CD4 cells after COVID-19 (dated by TCRdb to between 2020 and 2023). As for the study more broadly: In the ViraFEST assay, PBMC were stimulated with viral peptide pools, and antigen-specific CD4+ T cell clonotypes were then identified by expansion using TCR sequencing. The study compared SARS-CoV-2 spike-specific CD4+ TCR repertoires before and after mRNA vaccination in COVID-19 convalescent patients and infection-naive vaccine recipients. Participants received two doses of either the BNT162b2 or the mRNA-1273 mRNA SARS-CoV-2 vaccine. A few million PBMC per well were cultured in IMDM with about 5.4% human AB serum, 8.5 to 10 IU/ml IL-2 and gentamicin, plus 10 ug/ml peptides. The full study included some 10 COVID-19 convalescent patients and a handful of SARS-CoV-2-naive healthy vaccine recipients. In the study, cultures from other donors were sequenced using the Oncomine TCR Beta short-read assay on an Illumina iSeq 100. Study-level results and caveats: In healthy vaccine recipients, vaccine-induced clones were almost all SARS-CoV-2 mono-reactive, with only 1 of 255 cross-reactive with common cold coronaviruses. Limitations of the study were the small number of convalescent patients and the absence of early post-infection timepoints. Clones induced by infection and clones induced by vaccination both contracted markedly at late timepoints after vaccination, which fits with T cell responses waning over time.

Library construction relied on the immunoSEQ multiplex PCR assay. DNA from the CD4+ T cells that had been cultured and isolated underwent TCR beta CDR3 sequencing. On the study's bioinformatics: The analysis removed non-productive TCR sequences, trimmed reads to the CDR3 region, and retained only CDR3s that were 7 or more amino acids long. The MANAFEST web app was used to identify antigen-specific clonotypes by comparing expansion in peptide wells with expansion in reference cultures. To count as positive, a clone had to show expansion at FDR<0.05 compared with the reference and with all other wells, an odds ratio above 5, and a frequency above 0.1% in two replicate wells. Cross-reactive clonotypes were defined as significantly expanded in SARS-CoV-2 spike wells and in at least one common cold coronavirus spike condition. CDR3 similarity was assessed by Levenshtein distance using the stringdist R package, and unrooted trees were constructed with ape in R 3.6.1. TCRdb mirrors the immuneACCESS table, restricted to in-frame sequences. Some clones are absent from its copies; in checked studies, under half trace to an unresolved V gene, and the reason for the others is unknown. D and trimming come from the DNA, and the V and J calls and clone size come from that table. The sample table lists tens of thousands of clones, around 67% of them with a count of one. Roughly 5.1% of the sample comes from the top ten.

From a lookup of the germline V gene (reference sequence), CDR1 and CDR2 are MNHEY and SMNVEV. V gives up 6 bases and J gives up 5 bases, and the segment between their germline ends measures 19 bases. From cysteine to phenylalanine, the CDR3 is 15 amino acids long. Only the CDR3 portion is preserved as DNA: 45 bases, with reading frame beginning at the first base. After more than nine days of culture, CD4+ T cells were isolated with the EasySep CD4+ T cell isolation kit. None of the healthy vaccine recipients had a prior SARS-CoV-2 infection, which was confirmed by nucleocapsid antibody tests that came back negative both before and after vaccination. Half of the culture medium was replaced with fresh IL-2-containing medium on days 3 and 7. Unless otherwise noted, each peptide stimulation condition was cultured in triplicate wells. PBMC were separated from whole blood using Ficoll-Paque Plus gradient centrifugation and were then either cryopreserved at -140C or used fresh. The QIAamp micro DNA kit was used to extract genomic DNA from the cultured CD4+ T cells.

As concerns this clone: This clone's antigen is unknown. No much larger clone exists at a distance of one base, and base qualities are not known.

This specimen consisted of CD4+ T cells from PBMCs cultured without peptide, obtained before COVID-19 vaccination. Here the chain combines TRBV27 and TRBJ1-2; matching of 6 bases hints at TRBD1 as the D gene. The TCR comes from a human donor who received a COVID-19 vaccine. The CDR3 protein is CASSPAKGQGYGYTF. At the DNA level, the sequence is TGTGCCAGCAGCCCCGCTAAGGGGCAGGGGTATGGCTACACCTTC.